The clone carrying this T cell receptor beta chain was observed a few times. The authors reverse transcribed all of the isolated RNA, so sequencing captured expressed TCRB transcripts. Sequenced by immunoSEQ multiplex PCR; TCRdb stores in-frame clones only, minus some. The table shows about 140,000 clones, with 6.5% to 8.5% occurring only once. The CDR3 runs 13 residues. Germline V lookup: CDR1 SGHTA, CDR2 FQGNSA. The V end was cut by 5 bases, the J end by 6 bases, with 12 bases between. This sample is drawn from a study of beta chain features in type 1 diabetes. The rearrangement uses TRBV7-2 and TRBJ2-3; D gene unclear. The origin of this receptor is a young woman in good health. Specimen: central memory CD4+ T cells from blood. The CDR3 is CASSQSYRDTQYF. The CDR3 DNA reads TGTGCCAGCAGCCAATCCTACCGCGATACGCAGTATTTT.